Described below is a single T cell receptor (beta chain) sequence and its context. Indicated treatment: preoperative locoregional IRX-2 cytokine immunotherapy. Preoperative locoregional IRX-2 cytokine immunotherapy was tested in the phase Ib source study. The sample is drawn from a study of preoperative IRX-2 immunotherapy in early breast cancer. Clones were read by immunoSEQ multiplex PCR, and TCRdb kept only the in-frame ones, dropping some. The data hold fewer than 70,000 clones, with approximately 93% observed a single time. The CDR3 totals 11 residues. V shed 2 bases, J shed 15 bases, and the junction held 7 bases outside the gene matches. Germline lookup yields CDR1 DFQATT and CDR2 SNEGSKA (reference sequence).

Collection of the sample occurred from a patient treated with IRX-2 immunotherapy. The sequence came from a human donor with breast cancer. The chain combines TRBV20-1 with TRBJ2-1, with 7 positions matching TRBD2. CDR3 in amino acids: CSARPGASGFF. Written as DNA, the CDR3 is TGCAGTGCTAGACCTGGGGCTAGCGGGTTCTTC.